The 27 T cell receptor beta chains below were found in one sample sequenced in a study of cytomegalovirus exposure and HLA in healthy donors. 60 Vbeta and 13 Jbeta primers were used in PCR. TCRdb's table, derived via immunoSEQ multiplex PCR, lists solely in-frame clones and lacks some. The sample carries around 70,000 clones, around 84% recorded once. The source material was PBMCs. The receptors were gathered from a woman between 35 and 50 years old in good health and CMV-seropositive.

The V and J genes are TRBV5-4 and TRBJ2-1, with D unclear. This CDR3 region has 15 residues. Per the germline V gene, CDR1 is SGHNT and CDR2 is YYREEE (reference sequence). Trimming cost V 3 bases and J 0 bases, with 10 bases left between them. The CDR3 region has the DNA TGTGCCAGCAGCTCTTTACTTCGCTCCTACAATGAGCAGTTCTTC. Its protein is CASSSLLRSYNEQFF.

The rearrangement uses TRBV7-6 and TRBJ1-6; D gene uncertain. Trimming stripped 0 bases from V and 7 bases from J, with 7 bases between. This CDR3 comprises 14 residues. Germline CDR1 SGHVS, CDR2 FNYEAQ. CDR3 amino acids: CASSLAQSNSPLHF. CDR3 nucleotide sequence: TGTGCCAGCAGCTTAGCCCAGTCAAATTCACCCCTCCACTTT.

This chain joins TRBV19 and TRBJ1-5; the match to TRBD1 covers 9 bases. This CDR3 contains 15 residues. J lost 4 bases, V lost 5 bases, and 6 bases had no gene match. CDR1 and CDR2 from the germline V gene are LNHDA and SQIVND (reference sequence). The DNA for the CDR3 is TGTGCCAGTAGTCCTATGACAGGGGGGAATCAGCCCCAGCATTTT. Translated: CASSPMTGGNQPQHF.

The V call is TRBV19, the J call TRBJ2-7, with 12 bases aligning to TRBD2. Germline values: CDR1 LNHDA, CDR2 SQIVND (reference sequence). The CDR3 consists of 16 residues. The J segment lost 4 bases and the V segment lost 10 bases, leaving 14 bases of the junction unmatched. The CDR3 DNA reads as TGTGCCACCTCCTCCCCCGCTAGCGGGGGGGGTTACGAGCAGTACTTC. Its translation: CATSSPASGGGYEQYF. Complete variable domain (other parts from reference TRBV19 and TRBJ2-7): DGGITQSPKYLFRKEGQNVTLSCEQNLNHDAMYWYRQDPGQGLRLIYYSQIVNDFQKGDIAEGYSVSREKKESFPLTVTSAQKNPTAFYLCATSSPASGGGYEQYFGPGTRLTVT.

The V call is TRBV18, the J call TRBJ1-1, with D unclear. Germline CDR1 is KGHSH and CDR2 is LQKENI. The germline V and J ends were trimmed by 4 bases and 6 bases, with 6 bases remaining between them. The CDR3 is 11 residues long. CDR3 bases: TGTGCCAGCTCACAGGAGGCTGAAGCTTTCTTT. This codes for CASSQEAEAFF.

The chain links TRBV7-9 to TRBJ1-5; D is ambiguous. CDR3 size: 15 residues. The germline V gene has CDR1 SEHNR and CDR2 FQNEAQ (reference sequence). The V and J ends lost 1 base and 2 bases respectively, with 9 bases between them. In DNA, the CDR3 is TGTGCCAGCAGCTTAGGTACCCAGGGCAATCAGCCCCAGCATTTT. Translation: CASSLGTQGNQPQHF.

The genes are TRBV4-2 and TRBJ2-5; D is perhaps TRBD2 (6 bases). The CDR3 sequence is 15 residues long. Trimming removed 1 base from V and 3 bases from J, with 12 bases in between. Germline V gene lookup returns CDR1 LGHNA and CDR2 YNFKEQ. The CDR3 loop is CASSQGDWTKETQYF. The CDR3 nucleotides read TGTGCCAGCAGCCAAGGGGACTGGACGAAAGAGACCCAGTACTTC.

The CDR3 DNA reads TGTGCCAGCAGCTTAGCGCCGGGGGGACAAGAGACCCAGTACTTC. It codes for CASSLAPGGQETQYF. The chain carries TRBV11-1 and TRBJ2-5; 7 positions agree with TRBD2. This CDR3 is built from 15 residues. The germline V gene has CDR1 SGHAT and CDR2 FQDESV (reference sequence). The trim removed 0 bases at V and 2 bases at J, leaving 3 bases unmatched.

This clone turned up a few times. The chain has TRBV5-4 and TRBJ1-4, with 7 bases aligning to TRBD1. V shed 3 bases, J shed 2 bases, and the junction held 4 bases outside the gene matches. The length of the CDR3 is 15 residues. Germline loops: CDR1 SGHNT, CDR2 YYREEE (reference sequence). The CDR3 sequence: CASSSGQVTNEKLFF. Written as DNA, the CDR3 is TGTGCCAGCAGCTCTGGACAGGTCACTAATGAAAAACTGTTTTTT.

V usage is TRBV7-7 and J usage is TRBJ1-4; D is uncertain. The germline V gene encodes CDR1 SSHAT and CDR2 FNYEAQ (reference sequence). With 5 bases removed from V and 7 bases from J, the gap between germline ends came to 14 bases. The CDR3 is made up of 14 amino acids. CDR3: CASSPGHAGEKLFF. The CDR3 coding sequence is TGTGCCAGCAGCCCGGGCCACGCGGGTGAAAAACTGTTTTTT. Supplemented by reference TRBV7-7 and TRBJ1-4, the full variable domain reads GAGVSQSPRYKVTKRGQDVTLRCDPISSHATLYWYQQALGQGPEFLTYFNYEAQPDKSGLPSDRFSAERPEGSISTLTIQRTEQRDSAMYRCASSPGHAGEKLFFGSGTQLSVL.

J is TRBJ2-2 and V is TRBV7-9, with D tentatively TRBD1 (5 bases). V lost 1 base, J lost 3 bases, and 12 bases lay in between. The CDR3 covers 16 residues. Per germline, CDR1 SEHNR and CDR2 FQNEAQ (reference sequence). The CDR3 spells CASSLGGGRDTGELFF. The DNA for the CDR3 is TGTGCCAGCAGCTTAGGTGGCGGCAGGGACACCGGGGAGCTGTTTTTT.

This clone was counted between two and nine times. This chain joins TRBV25-1 and TRBJ1-6; no reliable D call. V shed 3 bases and J shed 8 bases, with 8 bases lying between them. Germline CDR1 and CDR2: MGHDK and SYGVNS. The CDR3 is 13 amino acids. CDR3 bases: TGTGCCAGCAGTGAGTCTGAGTATTCACCCCTCCACTTT. Amino acid sequence: CASSESEYSPLHF.

The gene calls are TRBV9 and TRBJ2-3, with 9 bases identical to TRBD2. Germline trimming cut 0 bases from V and 2 bases from J; bases unmatched to any gene: 4. This CDR3 contains 16 residues. Germline CDR1 and CDR2: SGDLS and YYNGEE. The CDR3 sequence is CASSVGASGATDTQYF. The CDR3 DNA sequence: TGTGCCAGCAGCGTAGGGGCTAGCGGGGCCACAGATACGCAGTATTTT.

V gene TRBV28 combines with J gene TRBJ2-7; 9 bases fit TRBD1. Trimming took 5 bases from V and 9 from J; bases not matched to a gene: 5. This CDR3 is built from 12 residues. Germline V CDR1 and CDR2: MDHEN, SYDVKM. The DNA of the CDR3 is TGTGCCAGCAGTCCCACAGGGGGCTGGCAGTACTTC. Its translation is CASSPTGGWQYF.

This rearrangement joins TRBV6-5 to TRBJ2-7; D is perhaps TRBD1 (6 bases). The V end lost 4 bases, the J end lost 6 bases, and 10 bases lay between the germline ends. This CDR3 has 12 residues. The germline V gene encodes CDR1 MNHEY and CDR2 SVGAGI. The CDR3 sequence is CASSFTGSEQYF. The CDR3 DNA reads TGTGCCAGCAGTTTTACAGGGAGCGAGCAGTACTTC.

V usage is TRBV28 and J usage is TRBJ2-1; 10 positions match TRBD2. J lost 4 bases, V lost 10 bases, and 4 bases had no gene match. Germline V CDR1 and CDR2: MDHEN, SYDVKM. This CDR3 is 13 amino acids long. The CDR3 here is CAISGGAYNEQFF. In nucleotides, the CDR3 is TGTGCCATAAGCGGGGGGGCTTACAATGAGCAGTTCTTC.

The chain is built from TRBV2 and TRBJ1-6; 7 bases are a match to TRBD1. The CDR3 runs to 14 residues. Germline CDR1 and CDR2: SNHLY and FYNNEI. J lost 10 bases, V lost 7 bases, and 10 bases had no gene match. CDR3 bases: TGTGCCAGCACTACGACAGGGTTGGGGTCACCCCTCCACTTT. As protein: CASTTTGLGSPLHF.

V is TRBV6-5 and J is TRBJ1-1; 7 nucleotides agree with TRBD1. Germline CDR1 MNHEY, CDR2 SVGAGI. V trimming: 2 bases; J trimming: 6 bases; junction bases outside the gene matches: 6. The CDR3 spans 14 residues. CDR3 nucleotide sequence: TGTGCCAGCAGTTACCAGGGGGATTTGGCTGAAGCTTTCTTT. Protein sequence: CASSYQGDLAEAFF.

The V gene is TRBV6-1, the J gene TRBJ2-5; maybe TRBD2 (5 bases). The ends were cut back, 6 bases at V and 11 bases at J, with 22 bases in the middle. Germline-derived CDR1 and CDR2 are MNHNS and SASEGT. The CDR3 covers 14 residues. The DNA of the CDR3 is TGTGCCAGCAGGGGATTCAGCGGATCTTCGGAGCAGTACTTC. It is translated as CASRGFSGSSEQYF.

The chain uses TRBV30 and TRBJ1-1, with D possibly TRBD1 on 5 matching bases. Germline V gene sequence: CDR1 GTSNPN, CDR2 SVGIG (reference sequence). This CDR3 has 14 amino acids. With 2 bases removed from V and 3 bases from J, the gap between germline ends came to 13 bases. The CDR3 here is CAWSFGGRDTEAFF. The CDR3 DNA follows: TGTGCCTGGAGTTTTGGGGGGAGGGACACTGAAGCTTTCTTT.

The CDR3 region has the DNA TGCGCCAGCAGAAGAGGACAGGGGGAAGATACGCAGTATTTT. Translated, it gives CASRRGQGEDTQYF. The gene calls are TRBV5-1 and TRBJ2-3; 10 bases map to TRBD1. This CDR3 is 14 amino acids long. Germline V lookup: CDR1 SGHRS, CDR2 YFSETQ. Unmatched junction bases numbered 5, after V lost 5 bases and J lost 5 bases.

The rearrangement joins TRBV15 to TRBJ2-6, with 7 bases that match TRBD1. The V and J ends lost 4 bases and 0 bases, in that order; junction bases with no gene match: 6. This CDR3 contains 17 residues. The germline V gene has CDR1 LNHNV and CDR2 YYDKDF (reference sequence). The CDR3 here is CATSIPGQSSGANVLTF. CDR3 bases: TGTGCCACCAGCATACCGGGACAGAGCTCTGGGGCCAACGTCCTGACTTTC.

The V gene is TRBV7-9, the J gene TRBJ1-5, with TRBD1 matching over 9 bases. Germline V CDR1 and CDR2: SEHNR, FQNEAQ (reference sequence). V shed 5 bases, J shed 4 bases, and the junction held 3 bases outside the gene matches. The CDR3 is made up of 14 amino acids. For the CDR3, the DNA is TGTGCCAGCAGCCCGGACAGGGGAAATCAGCCCCAGCATTTT. As protein: CASSPDRGNQPQHF.

The chain employs TRBV28 and TRBJ2-3; 9 bases are a match to TRBD2. Germline V gene data show CDR1 as MDHEN and CDR2 as SYDVKM. CDR3 length: 15 amino acids. V shed 7 bases, J shed 3 bases, and the junction held 8 bases outside the gene matches. The CDR3 nucleotides are TGTGCCAGCACCGAGCAGCGGGGGGCGACAGATACGCAGTATTTT. This gives the protein CASTEQRGATDTQYF.

This clone turned up a few times. DNA of the CDR3: TGTGCCACCAGCAGAGATTCTGGGACAGCCCAAGAGACCCAGTACTTC. It codes for CATSRDSGTAQETQYF. V and J are TRBV15 and TRBJ2-5; TRBD1 aligns across 7 bases. The V and J ends lost 0 bases and 1 base, in that order; junction bases with no gene match: 5. The germline V gene has CDR1 LNHNV and CDR2 YYDKDF (reference sequence). CDR3 length: 16 residues.

The chain couples TRBV9 to TRBJ2-7; 7 bases are a match to TRBD2. V shed 1 base, J shed 3 bases, and the junction held 4 bases outside the gene matches. The CDR3 is 14 residues long. CDR1 and CDR2 (germline): SGDLS, YYNGEE. CDR3 DNA sequence: TGTGCCAGCAGCGTAAGCGGGACCCACTACGAGCAGTACTTC. Residues: CASSVSGTHYEQYF.

V is TRBV7-6 and J is TRBJ2-7, with D perhaps matching TRBD2 (5 bases). Germline assignment: CDR1 SGHVS and CDR2 FNYEAQ. This CDR3 contains 12 residues. Trimming removed 5 bases from V and 5 bases from J, with 10 bases in between. In DNA, the CDR3 is TGTGCCAGCAGCCCAGAGGGTAACGAGCAGTACTTC. Translation gives CASSPEGNEQYF.